The rows below give T cell receptor beta chains drawn from one sample of a study of OX40 agonist ivuxolimab in advanced cancers. Method: immunoSEQ multiplex PCR; TCRdb's copy keeps in-frame clones and lacks some. This sample has under 60,000 clones, with about nine tenths found just once. The starting material was CD4+ or CD8+ T cells sorted from blood, obtained in a trial of the OX40 agonist ivuxolimab. Receptors were obtained from an adult with an advanced solid tumor such as melanoma, head and neck, liver or kidney cancer. CDR3s include the opening cysteine and the closing phenylalanine or tryptophan. D genes are given only for firm matches. Expanded clones get a size class; other rows say once, few or many, or leave the size out.

d_gene: TRBD2
abundance: -
j_gene: TRBJ2-5
v_gene: TRBV29-1
CDR3aa: CSVEPPGTSLGTQYF
CDR3nt: TGCAGCGTTGAACCCCCCGGGACTAGCCTTGGGACCCAGTACTTC

d_gene: TRBD2
abundance: -
j_gene: TRBJ2-1
v_gene: TRBV14
CDR3aa: CASSRYLSGTSVYNEQFF
CDR3nt: TGTGCCAGCAGCCGCTACCTATCAGGGACTAGCGTCTACAATGAGCAGTTCTTC

d_gene: -
abundance: -
j_gene: TRBJ2-7
v_gene: TRBV29-1
CDR3aa: CSVEYGYEQYF
CDR3nt: TGCAGCGTTGAGTACGGATACGAGCAGTACTTC

d_gene: -
abundance: -
j_gene: TRBJ1-1
v_gene: TRBV5-5
CDR3aa: CASSLGGVAEAFF
CDR3nt: TGTGCCAGCAGCTTAGGGGGAGTGGCTGAAGCTTTCTTT

d_gene: -
abundance: -
j_gene: TRBJ2-5
v_gene: TRBV7-5
CDR3aa: CARSPARETQYF
CDR3nt: TGTGCCAGAAGCCCGGCCAGAGAGACCCAGTACTTC

d_gene: TRBD2
abundance: -
j_gene: TRBJ2-2
v_gene: TRBV5-1
CDR3aa: CASSFQAGVPTGELFF
CDR3nt: TGCGCCAGCAGCTTTCAGGCGGGAGTCCCCACCGGGGAGCTGTTTTTT

d_gene: -
abundance: -
j_gene: TRBJ1-2
v_gene: TRBV28
CDR3aa: CASSLGGQTNYGYTF
CDR3nt: TGTGCCAGCAGTTTGGGAGGACAGACTAACTATGGCTACACCTTC

d_gene: TRBD2
abundance: -
j_gene: TRBJ2-1
v_gene: TRBV7-9
CDR3aa: CASSSAGLAGGRGNEQFF
CDR3nt: TGTGCCAGCAGCTCAGCCGGACTAGCGGGAGGTAGAGGGAATGAGCAGTTCTTC

d_gene: TRBD1
abundance: -
j_gene: TRBJ1-1
v_gene: TRBV7-2
CDR3aa: CASSLGGRGANTEAFF
CDR3nt: TGTGCCAGCAGCTTAGGTGGCAGGGGGGCGAACACTGAAGCTTTCTTT

d_gene: TRBD1
abundance: -
j_gene: TRBJ1-1
v_gene: TRBV19
CDR3aa: CASSTRQGRTEAFF
CDR3nt: TGTGCCAGTAGTACTCGACAGGGCAGAACTGAAGCTTTCTTT

d_gene: -
abundance: -
j_gene: TRBJ1-5
v_gene: TRBV28
CDR3aa: CASSRYTLGQLDQPQHF
CDR3nt: TGTGCCAGCAGCCGTTATACCCTCGGACAGCTAGATCAGCCCCAGCATTTT

d_gene: TRBD2
abundance: once
j_gene: TRBJ2-7
v_gene: TRBV2
CDR3aa: CASSEGGGEQYF
CDR3nt: TGTGCCAGCAGTGAGGGCGGGGGAGAGCAGTACTTC

d_gene: -
abundance: -
j_gene: TRBJ1-4
v_gene: TRBV18
CDR3aa: CASSPSGELEKLFF
CDR3nt: TGTGCCAGCTCACCAAGCGGGGAGCTTGAAAAACTGTTTTTT

d_gene: TRBD1
abundance: -
j_gene: TRBJ2-6
v_gene: TRBV2
CDR3aa: CASPPQGQLSSGANVLTF
CDR3nt: TGTGCCAGTCCCCCCCAGGGACAGCTCAGCTCTGGGGCCAACGTCCTGACTTTC

d_gene: -
abundance: -
j_gene: TRBJ1-2
v_gene: TRBV2
CDR3aa: CASSERQAIYGYTF
CDR3nt: TGTGCCAGCAGTGAACGACAGGCAATCTATGGCTACACCTTC

d_gene: -
abundance: once
j_gene: TRBJ2-7
v_gene: TRBV7-3
CDR3aa: CASSQWGGQNYEQYF
CDR3nt: TGTGCCAGCAGCCAATGGGGGGGACAGAACTACGAGCAGTACTTC

d_gene: -
abundance: -
j_gene: TRBJ1-4
v_gene: TRBV28
CDR3aa: CASSPYATNEKLFF
CDR3nt: TGTGCCAGCAGTCCTTATGCAACTAATGAAAAACTGTTTTTT

d_gene: -
abundance: once
j_gene: TRBJ1-2
v_gene: TRBV28
CDR3aa: CASSLLGAFGGYTF
CDR3nt: TGTGCCAGCAGTTTACTGGGCGCCTTCGGCGGCTACACCTTC

d_gene: TRBD2
abundance: -
j_gene: TRBJ2-7
v_gene: TRBV28
CDR3aa: CASSRGTSGSYEQYF
CDR3nt: TGTGCCAGCAGCCGAGGGACTAGCGGGAGCTACGAGCAGTACTTC

d_gene: -
abundance: -
j_gene: TRBJ1-1
v_gene: TRBV6-5
CDR3aa: CASSYSPAGSTLEAFF
CDR3nt: TGTGCCAGCAGTTACTCGCCCGCGGGCTCCACTCTAGAAGCTTTCTTT

d_gene: -
abundance: -
j_gene: TRBJ2-7
v_gene: TRBV6-5
CDR3aa: CASRETGQPSYEQYF
CDR3nt: TGTGCCAGCAGGGAAACAGGGCAACCCTCCTACGAGCAGTACTTC

d_gene: -
abundance: -
j_gene: TRBJ1-1
v_gene: TRBV11-3
CDR3aa: CASSLAVQTNTEAFF
CDR3nt: TGTGCCAGCAGCTTAGCAGTGCAGACGAACACTGAAGCTTTCTTT

d_gene: TRBD2
abundance: -
j_gene: TRBJ2-1
v_gene: TRBV7-2
CDR3aa: CASSLVRLAGEGQFF
CDR3nt: TGTGCCAGCAGCTTAGTGAGACTAGCGGGAGAAGGGCAGTTCTTC

d_gene: -
abundance: -
j_gene: TRBJ1-6
v_gene: TRBV6-5
CDR3aa: CASSYRQDNSPLHF
CDR3nt: TGTGCCAGCAGTTACCGGCAGGATAATTCACCCCTCCACTTT

d_gene: TRBD2
abundance: -
j_gene: TRBJ2-3
v_gene: TRBV11-2
CDR3aa: CASSVARGWTSGRVDTQYF
CDR3nt: TGTGCCAGCAGCGTCGCCCGGGGGTGGACTAGCGGGAGGGTGGATACGCAGTATTTT

d_gene: TRBD2
abundance: -
j_gene: TRBJ2-1
v_gene: TRBV10-3
CDR3aa: CAISEMRKAGGPSREQFF
CDR3nt: TGTGCCATCAGTGAGATGAGAAAGGCGGGAGGGCCGTCGAGGGAGCAGTTCTTC

d_gene: -
abundance: -
j_gene: TRBJ2-7
v_gene: TRBV15
CDR3aa: CATSRDTGNEQYF
CDR3nt: TGTGCCACCAGCAGAGATACGGGGAATGAGCAGTACTTC

d_gene: TRBD1
abundance: -
j_gene: TRBJ2-7
v_gene: TRBV10-3
CDR3aa: CAISLQGDSSYEQYF
CDR3nt: TGTGCCATCAGCCTACAGGGGGATTCCTCCTACGAGCAGTACTTC

d_gene: TRBD1
abundance: -
j_gene: TRBJ1-2
v_gene: TRBV4-1
CDR3aa: CASSQAGGDGYTF
CDR3nt: TGCGCCAGCAGCCAAGCAGGGGGCGATGGCTACACCTTC

d_gene: -
abundance: -
j_gene: TRBJ1-5
v_gene: TRBV15
CDR3aa: CATSRDAGGGQPQHF
CDR3nt: TGTGCCACCAGCAGAGATGCGGGGGGCGGACAGCCCCAGCATTTT

d_gene: -
abundance: -
j_gene: TRBJ2-2
v_gene: TRBV19
CDR3aa: CASTTRSTGELFF
CDR3nt: TGTGCCAGTACTACACGGTCTACCGGGGAGCTGTTTTTT

d_gene: TRBD2
abundance: -
j_gene: TRBJ2-7
v_gene: TRBV4-3
CDR3aa: CASSLQMTSGQSSYEQYF
CDR3nt: TGCGCCAGCAGCCTACAGATGACTAGCGGACAAAGCTCCTACGAGCAGTACTTC

d_gene: TRBD1
abundance: -
j_gene: TRBJ2-5
v_gene: TRBV7-8
CDR3aa: CASSFDRVLETQYF
CDR3nt: TGTGCCAGCAGCTTTGACAGGGTCCTGGAGACCCAGTACTTC

d_gene: TRBD2
abundance: -
j_gene: TRBJ2-1
v_gene: TRBV19
CDR3aa: CASISGLAGGPSYNEQFF
CDR3nt: TGTGCCAGTATCTCTGGACTAGCGGGAGGCCCCTCCTACAATGAGCAGTTCTTC

d_gene: TRBD1
abundance: -
j_gene: TRBJ2-2
v_gene: TRBV6-1
CDR3aa: CAGRGNRGKTGELFF
CDR3nt: TGTGCCGGCCGTGGGAACAGGGGGAAGACCGGGGAGCTGTTTTTT

d_gene: -
abundance: -
j_gene: TRBJ2-5
v_gene: TRBV18
CDR3aa: CASSPEGETQYF
CDR3nt: TGTGCCAGCTCACCAGAGGGCGAGACCCAGTACTTC

d_gene: TRBD2
abundance: -
j_gene: TRBJ2-7
v_gene: TRBV5-5
CDR3aa: CASSLAGGSVEQYF
CDR3nt: TGTGCCAGCAGCTTGGCAGGCGGGAGTGTCGAGCAGTACTTC

d_gene: TRBD1
abundance: once
j_gene: TRBJ2-5
v_gene: TRBV5-6
CDR3aa: CASSEAGTGVRETQYF
CDR3nt: TGTGCCAGCAGCGAGGCCGGGACAGGGGTGCGAGAGACCCAGTACTTC

d_gene: -
abundance: -
j_gene: TRBJ1-3
v_gene: TRBV19
CDR3aa: CASSPLQGASGNTIYF
CDR3nt: TGTGCCAGTAGTCCGCTACAGGGAGCCTCTGGAAACACCATATATTTT

d_gene: -
abundance: -
j_gene: TRBJ2-7
v_gene: TRBV2
CDR3aa: CASSRFYEQYF
CDR3nt: TGTGCCAGCAGTCGGTTCTACGAGCAGTACTTC

d_gene: TRBD2
abundance: -
j_gene: TRBJ2-7
v_gene: TRBV27
CDR3aa: CASSMAAGGPYEQYF
CDR3nt: TGTGCCAGCAGTATGGCAGCGGGAGGGCCCTACGAGCAGTACTTC

d_gene: -
abundance: few
j_gene: TRBJ2-7
v_gene: TRBV4-1
CDR3aa: CASSHVGSGVGEQYF
CDR3nt: TGCGCCAGCAGCCACGTTGGGTCCGGGGTGGGCGAGCAGTACTTC

d_gene: -
abundance: -
j_gene: TRBJ2-5
v_gene: TRBV30
CDR3aa: CAWSLAVQETQYF
CDR3nt: TGTGCCTGGAGTCTCGCAGTCCAAGAGACCCAGTACTTC

d_gene: -
abundance: -
j_gene: TRBJ2-3
v_gene: TRBV7-9
CDR3aa: CASSPGSTDTQYF
CDR3nt: TGTGCCAGCAGCCCCGGGTCCACAGATACGCAGTATTTT

d_gene: TRBD1
abundance: -
j_gene: TRBJ1-1
v_gene: TRBV18
CDR3aa: CASSPSLDRENEAFF
CDR3nt: TGTGCCAGCTCACCTTCCCTAGACAGGGAGAATGAAGCTTTCTTT

d_gene: -
abundance: -
j_gene: TRBJ2-4
v_gene: TRBV6-6
CDR3aa: CASQNQGRDIQYF
CDR3nt: TGTGCCAGCCAAAATCAAGGGAGAGACATTCAGTACTTC

d_gene: TRBD1
abundance: -
j_gene: TRBJ1-1
v_gene: TRBV6-6
CDR3aa: CASFRQGVTEAFF
CDR3nt: TGTGCCAGCTTCCGACAGGGAGTCACTGAAGCTTTCTTT

d_gene: TRBD1
abundance: -
j_gene: TRBJ1-3
v_gene: TRBV5-1
CDR3aa: CASSLAGQGRGSGNTIYF
CDR3nt: TGCGCCAGCAGCTTGGCGGGACAGGGGCGAGGTTCTGGAAACACCATATATTTT

d_gene: -
abundance: -
j_gene: TRBJ2-5
v_gene: TRBV16
CDR3aa: CASSRDGSQETQYF
CDR3nt: TGTGCCAGCAGCCGCGACGGTAGCCAAGAGACCCAGTACTTC

d_gene: TRBD1
abundance: -
j_gene: TRBJ1-2
v_gene: TRBV7-9
CDR3aa: CASNLQGTRGYTF
CDR3nt: TGTGCCAGCAACTTACAGGGGACGAGGGGCTACACCTTC

d_gene: -
abundance: few
j_gene: TRBJ2-3
v_gene: TRBV6-1
CDR3aa: CASSEAMRGGSQDTQYF
CDR3nt: TGTGCCAGCAGTGAAGCTATGCGGGGAGGCTCACAAGATACGCAGTATTTT

d_gene: TRBD2
abundance: -
j_gene: TRBJ2-1
v_gene: TRBV6-4
CDR3aa: CASSVLAGGLYNEQFF
CDR3nt: TGTGCCAGCAGTGTGCTAGCGGGAGGCCTCTACAATGAGCAGTTCTTC

d_gene: -
abundance: few
j_gene: TRBJ1-1
v_gene: TRBV14
CDR3aa: CASSPTAMNTEAFF
CDR3nt: TGTGCCAGCAGCCCTACAGCTATGAACACTGAAGCTTTCTTT

d_gene: -
abundance: -
j_gene: TRBJ1-2
v_gene: TRBV7-9
CDR3aa: CASSPGQSYGYTF
CDR3nt: TGTGCCAGCAGCCCCGGACAGAGCTATGGCTACACCTTC

d_gene: -
abundance: -
j_gene: TRBJ2-2
v_gene: TRBV7-2
CDR3aa: CASSLATRGVGELFF
CDR3nt: TGTGCCAGCAGCTTAGCGACTAGAGGAGTCGGGGAGCTGTTTTTT

d_gene: -
abundance: -
j_gene: TRBJ2-7
v_gene: TRBV5-5
CDR3aa: CASSPGAGGYEQYF
CDR3nt: TGTGCCAGCAGCCCAGGGGCGGGCGGATACGAGCAGTACTTC

d_gene: -
abundance: few
j_gene: TRBJ2-2
v_gene: TRBV9
CDR3aa: CASSAATGSANTGELFF
CDR3nt: TGTGCCAGCAGCGCCGCAACAGGATCCGCGAACACCGGGGAGCTGTTTTTT

d_gene: TRBD1
abundance: -
j_gene: TRBJ1-2
v_gene: TRBV2
CDR3aa: CASSEARTGHSYGYTF
CDR3nt: TGTGCCAGCAGTGAAGCTCGGACAGGGCATTCCTATGGCTACACCTTC

d_gene: TRBD1
abundance: -
j_gene: TRBJ2-2
v_gene: TRBV18
CDR3aa: CASSPGRQGAGGELFF
CDR3nt: TGTGCCAGCTCACCAGGTCGACAGGGGGCTGGCGGGGAGCTGTTTTTT